This entry is about one TCR beta chain. Its antigen is still unknown. This record belongs to a study of molecular identifiers for immune sequencing clone quantification. Study-wide context: Five aliquots were made in replicates from the RNA of roughly 21,000 or 96,000 naive CD8 cells, and four were sequenced.

Points from the study as a whole: More than 98% of effector molecules, versus under 1% of naive-cell molecules, belonged to clones above 20 RNA copies. Spiked TCR RNA from one Jurkat cell reportedly showed up when mixed among 950,000 to 1,000,000 naive cells.

CDR3 length: 14 amino acids. Trimming pared 5 bases from V and 5 bases from J, leaving 15 bases between. The germline V gene has CDR1 SEHNR and CDR2 FQNEAQ (reference sequence). As CD8+CD4-CCR7+CD45RA+ cells, naive CD8 T cells were sorted. From the PCR reads, TCRdb called clonotypes with MiXCR, one entry per CDR3 protein. The sample carries more than 300,000 distinct CDR3 sequences, about a fifth recorded once. The sequenced sample consisted of naive CD8+ T cells from blood, with Jurkat cell RNA spiked in. Subset in this sample: FACS-sorted CD8+CD4-CCR7+CD45RA+ naive T cells. This chain links TRBV7-9 with TRBJ2-5; D perhaps matches TRBD2 (6 bases). This receptor was obtained from a human donor in good health. Some libraries in this study had Jurkat cell RNA spiked in. Written as DNA, the CDR3 is TGTGCCAGCAGCCCGAGACTGGGACTGGAGACCCAGTACTTC. Residues: CASSPRLGLETQYF.